The 17 T cell receptor beta chains below come from one sample, sequenced in a study of early T cells in non-severe SARS-CoV-2 infection. From the 5' RACE reads, TCRdb called clonotypes with MiXCR, one entry per CDR3 protein. The sample lists approximately 80,000 distinct CDR3 sequences, approximately 11% occurring once. The starting material was whole blood, obtained at baseline. These receptors were collected from an adult who was a healthcare worker with PCR-confirmed SARS-CoV-2 infection or an uninfected control (not recorded which).

This clonotype showed up just a few times. The chain links TRBV29-1 to TRBJ2-5; 7 bases map to TRBD1. The CDR3 covers 13 residues. Looked up from germline, CDR1 is SQVTM and CDR2 is ANQGSEA. J gave up 5 bases and V 0 bases, and 3 bases lay outside the gene matches. This CDR3 is CSVEDGTAETQYF. CDR3 in DNA: TGCAGCGTTGAAGATGGGACAGCCGAGACCCAGTACTTC.

This clonotype was observed a single time. The chain links TRBV11-2 to TRBJ2-1; 8 bases map to TRBD1. The germline V gene encodes CDR1 SGHAT and CDR2 FQNNGV. J gave up 2 bases and V 5 bases, and 2 bases lay outside the gene matches. The CDR3 is 14 residues long. The CDR3 bases are TGTGCCAGCAGCCAGGGGGCCGCCTACAATGAGCAGTTCTTC. Residues: CASSQGAAYNEQFF.

V gene TRBV20-1 combines with J gene TRBJ2-5; possible D gene TRBD2, 5 bases. The CDR3 length is 13 residues. Trimming shortened V by 6 bases and J by 2 bases, and 13 bases separated the two germline ends. Germline assignment: CDR1 DFQATT and CDR2 SNEGSKA (reference sequence). CDR3 nucleotides: TGCAGTGCCGGAGGAAGGCTACAAGAGACCCAGTACTTC. It specifies CSAGGRLQETQYF.

Worth noting for this clonotype: A much bigger clone sits one base away, suggesting this may be a read error. The V and J genes are TRBV30 and TRBJ1-6; 7 bases are a match to TRBD1. CDR3 length: 14 residues. The germline CDR1 and CDR2 sequences are GTSNPN and SVGIG (reference sequence). CDR3 sequence: CAWKVEGAYSPLNF. The CDR3 DNA reads as TGTGCCTGGAAAGTTGAGGGGGCATATTCACCCCTCAACTTT.

V gene TRBV28 combines with J gene TRBJ2-7; 8 bases agree with TRBD1. The CDR3 loop spans 14 amino acids. J was trimmed by 7 bases and V by 6 bases; bases with no gene match: 11. Germline V gene data show CDR1 as MDHEN and CDR2 as SYDVKM. CDR3 sequence reads: CASRGHGQGREQYF. CDR3 coding DNA: TGTGCCAGCAGGGGACATGGACAGGGTCGAGAGCAGTACTTC.

The table lists this clonotype with a few counts. The genes are TRBV3-1 and TRBJ1-1; D not certain. Germline V gene sequence: CDR1 LGHDT, CDR2 YNNKEL (reference sequence). V lost 7 bases and J lost 1, with 13 bases in between. The CDR3 is 14 residues long. CDR3 region: CASTPGRENTEAFF. CDR3 nucleotide sequence: TGTGCCAGCACCCCTGGGCGGGAGAACACTGAAGCTTTCTTT.

This chain connects TRBV7-9 to TRBJ1-1, with D hard to call. The CDR3 is 11 residues long. Germline loops: CDR1 SEHNR, CDR2 FQNEAQ (reference sequence). The V gene lost 7 bases and the J gene lost 5 bases, with 8 bases spanning the gap. The DNA of the CDR3 is TGTGCCAGCACCCGGGAAACTGAAGCTTTCTTT. It codes for CASTRETEAFF.

The chain carries TRBV20-1 and TRBJ2-5; the D gene is possibly TRBD2 (5 bases). The germline CDR1 and CDR2 sequences are DFQATT and SNEGSKA (reference sequence). V lost 3 bases and J lost 5, with 19 bases in between. The CDR3 sequence is 15 residues long. The CDR3 is CSASKTTLRYETQYF. CDR3 in DNA: TGCAGTGCTAGTAAGACTACCCTCAGATATGAGACCCAGTACTTC.

This clonotype has ten or more counts. The CDR3 DNA follows: TGTGCCATCAGGCCCGGGACAGGGAATGAGCAGTTCTTC. This translates into CAIRPGTGNEQFF. This sequence joins TRBV10-3 and TRBJ2-1; 9 nucleotides align to TRBD1. This CDR3 is built from 13 residues. J lost 7 bases, V lost 6 bases, and 4 bases had no gene match. CDR1 and CDR2 from the germline V gene are ENHRY and SYGVKD.

By share, this clonotype counts as medium-sized. This chain joins TRBV7-9 and TRBJ1-2; D ambiguous. This CDR3 has 13 amino acids. V was clipped by 5 bases and J by 5 bases, with 12 bases between them. Looked up from germline, CDR1 is SEHNR and CDR2 is FQNEAQ (reference sequence). The CDR3 protein is CASSAFRFYGYTF. CDR3 in DNA: TGTGCCAGCAGCGCGTTCCGCTTTTATGGCTACACCTTC.

This chain links TRBV6-5 with TRBJ2-1, with D perhaps being TRBD1 or TRBD2 (5 bases each). Germline assignment: CDR1 MNHEY and CDR2 SVGAGI. The CDR3 spans 15 residues. The V and J ends lost 7 bases and 4 bases respectively, with 17 bases between them. Written as DNA, the CDR3 is TGTGCCAGCACTCGTGACGGGACGGGATACAATGAGCAGTTCTTC. As protein: CASTRDGTGYNEQFF.

This clonotype has a count of ten or more. The chain is built from TRBV6-9 and TRBJ2-7; 7 bases map to TRBD2. CDR3 length: 14 amino acids. Germline trimming cut 3 bases from V and 6 bases from J; bases unmatched to any gene: 8. Germline V gives CDR1 MNHGY, CDR2 SVAAGI. CDR3 loop: CASSYGTNSGEQYF. The CDR3 nucleotides are TGTGCCAGCAGTTACGGGACTAACTCTGGCGAGCAGTACTTC.

The V gene is TRBV9, the J gene TRBJ1-5, with D hard to call. V lost 3 bases to trimming and J lost 1 base, with 11 bases between them. The germline CDR1 and CDR2 sequences are SGDLS and YYNGEE. This CDR3 is built from 15 residues. The CDR3 DNA reads TGTGCCAGCAGCGCCGACCCTAGGAGCAATCAGCCCCAGCATTTT. Amino acids: CASSADPRSNQPQHF.

This chain links TRBV6-1 with TRBJ2-7; 10 bases fit TRBD1. Germline-derived CDR1 and CDR2 are MNHNS and SASEGT. The CDR3 covers 14 residues. V lost 3 bases, J lost 4 bases, and 3 bases stayed unmatched. The CDR3: CASSEGDRGYEQYF. DNA of the CDR3: TGTGCCAGCAGTGAGGGGGACAGGGGATACGAGCAGTACTTC.

This chain joins TRBV28 and TRBJ2-7, with D perhaps TRBD1 or TRBD2 (5 bases each). The germline V gene has CDR1 MDHEN and CDR2 SYDVKM. V lost 7 bases to trimming and J lost 2 bases, with 12 bases between them. The CDR3 spans 13 residues. CDR3 amino acids: CASTRDAPYEQYF. Here the CDR3 DNA reads TGTGCCAGCACCAGGGACGCACCCTACGAGCAGTACTTC. Variable domain in full (rest from reference TRBV28 and TRBJ2-7): DVKVTQSSRYLVKRTGEKVFLECVQDMDHENMFWYRQDPGLGLRLIYFSYDVKMKEKGDIPEGYSVSREKKERFSLILESASTNQTSMYLCASTRDAPYEQYFGPGTRLTVT.

This chain joins TRBV9 and TRBJ2-3, with D unresolved. Trimming pared 3 bases from V and 5 bases from J, leaving 7 bases between. Germline V lookup: CDR1 SGDLS, CDR2 YYNGEE. The CDR3 is 12 amino acids. The CDR3 bases are TGTGCCAGCAGCGCCCGTCTAGATACGCAGTATTTT. Protein: CASSARLDTQYF.

This clonotype was counted at least ten times. V and J are TRBV12-3 or TRBV12-4 and TRBJ1-4; TRBD1 matches at 7 bases. The V and J ends lost 1 base and 5 bases, in that order; junction bases with no gene match: 7. This CDR3 comprises 16 residues. CDR3 in amino acids: CASSLGLAGGNEKLFF. CDR3 sequence (DNA): TGTGCCAGCAGTTTAGGGCTGGCAGGGGGAAATGAAAAACTGTTTTTT.